These 2 T cell receptor beta chains came from one sample sequenced in a study of blood T cell repertoires in COVID-19. Clones were sequenced by immunoSEQ multiplex PCR, and TCRdb holds only the in-frame ones, with some missing. The sample lists fewer than 350,000 clones; around 90% were seen once. The specimen sequenced was peripheral blood. The source is a woman younger than 45 with COVID-19, enrolled during active disease.

The rearrangement joins TRBV15 to TRBJ2-3; TRBD2 matches 7 bases. This CDR3 contains 16 residues. The V segment lost 0 bases and the J segment 0 bases; nucleotides outside the gene matches: 3. Germline CDR1 LNHNV, CDR2 YYDKDF (reference sequence). The CDR3 spells CATSRDREGSTDTQYF. As DNA, the CDR3 is TGTGCCACCAGCAGAGATAGGGAGGGGAGCACAGATACGCAGTATTTT.

About this clone itself: The sample holds other DNA sequences that translate to the same CDR3. The chain joins TRBV2 to TRBJ2-6, with 10 bases fitting TRBD1. The V and J ends lost 3 bases and 4 bases, in that order; junction bases with no gene match: 15. Germline loops: CDR1 SNHLY, CDR2 FYNNEI. The CDR3 has 20 amino acids. CDR3 DNA: TGTGCCAGCAGTGATTGGGACAGGGGTACTCTTCGGGGGGGGGCCAACGTCCTGACTTTC. As protein: CASSDWDRGTLRGGANVLTF.